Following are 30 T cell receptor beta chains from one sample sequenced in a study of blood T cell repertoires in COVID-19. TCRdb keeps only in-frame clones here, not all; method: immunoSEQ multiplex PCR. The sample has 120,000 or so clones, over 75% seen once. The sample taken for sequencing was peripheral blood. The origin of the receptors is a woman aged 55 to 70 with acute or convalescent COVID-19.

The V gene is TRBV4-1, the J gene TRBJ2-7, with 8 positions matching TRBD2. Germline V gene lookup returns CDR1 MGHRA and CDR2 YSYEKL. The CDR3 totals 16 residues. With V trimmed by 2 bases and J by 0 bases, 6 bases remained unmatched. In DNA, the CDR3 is TGCGCCAGCAGCCAAAAACTAGCGGCCGACTCCTACGAGCAGTACTTC. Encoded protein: CASSQKLAADSYEQYF.

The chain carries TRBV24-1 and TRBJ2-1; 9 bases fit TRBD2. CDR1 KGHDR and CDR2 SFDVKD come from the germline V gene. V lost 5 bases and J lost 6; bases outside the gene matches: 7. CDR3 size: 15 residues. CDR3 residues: CATSAAGGPGNEQFF. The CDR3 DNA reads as TGTGCCACCAGTGCGGCGGGAGGGCCAGGCAATGAGCAGTTCTTC.

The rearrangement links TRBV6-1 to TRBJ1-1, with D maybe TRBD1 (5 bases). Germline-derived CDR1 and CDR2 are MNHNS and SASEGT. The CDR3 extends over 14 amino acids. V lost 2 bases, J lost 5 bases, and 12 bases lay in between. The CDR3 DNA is TGTGCCAGCAGTGAACGGGGGGAAGGAACTGAAGCTTTCTTT. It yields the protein CASSERGEGTEAFF.

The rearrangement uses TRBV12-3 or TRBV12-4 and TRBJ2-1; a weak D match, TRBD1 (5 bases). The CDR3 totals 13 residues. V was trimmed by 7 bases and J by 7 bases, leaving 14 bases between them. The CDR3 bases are TGTGCCAGCAACCTTGACAGTCCTAATGAGCAGTTCTTC. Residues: CASNLDSPNEQFF.

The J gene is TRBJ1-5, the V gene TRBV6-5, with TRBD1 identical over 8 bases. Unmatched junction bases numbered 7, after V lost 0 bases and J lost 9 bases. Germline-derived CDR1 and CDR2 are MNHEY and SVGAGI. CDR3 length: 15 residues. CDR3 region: CASSYSGTGRWPQHF. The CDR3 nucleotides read TGTGCCAGCAGTTACTCCGGGACAGGCAGGTGGCCCCAGCATTTT.

The CDR3 reads CASSLSGGVTEAFF. The DNA for the CDR3 is TGTGCCAGCAGTTTATCAGGCGGGGTTACTGAAGCTTTCTTT. The V gene is TRBV27, the J gene TRBJ1-1; D remains unclear. Per the germline V gene, CDR1 is MNHEY and CDR2 is SMNVEV (reference sequence). The V end lost 0 bases, the J end lost 5 bases, and 10 bases lay between the germline ends. The CDR3 spans 14 residues.

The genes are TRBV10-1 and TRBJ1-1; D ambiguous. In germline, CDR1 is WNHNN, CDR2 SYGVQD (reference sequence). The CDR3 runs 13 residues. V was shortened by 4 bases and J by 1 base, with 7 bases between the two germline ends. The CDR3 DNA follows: TGCGCCAGCAGTGCACGGGGGAACACTGAAGCTTTCTTT. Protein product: CASSARGNTEAFF.

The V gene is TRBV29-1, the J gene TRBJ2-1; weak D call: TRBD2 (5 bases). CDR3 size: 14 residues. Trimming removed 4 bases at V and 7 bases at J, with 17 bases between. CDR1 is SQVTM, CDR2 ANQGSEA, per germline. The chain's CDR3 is CSVVPPPRENEQFF. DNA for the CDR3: TGCAGCGTTGTACCCCCGCCGAGGGAGAATGAGCAGTTCTTC.

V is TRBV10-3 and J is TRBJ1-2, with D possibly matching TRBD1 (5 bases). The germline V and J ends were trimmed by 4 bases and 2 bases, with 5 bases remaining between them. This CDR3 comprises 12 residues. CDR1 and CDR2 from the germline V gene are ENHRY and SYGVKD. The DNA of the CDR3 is TGTGCCATCAGTGGACAGAACTATGGCTACACCTTC. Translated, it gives CAISGQNYGYTF.

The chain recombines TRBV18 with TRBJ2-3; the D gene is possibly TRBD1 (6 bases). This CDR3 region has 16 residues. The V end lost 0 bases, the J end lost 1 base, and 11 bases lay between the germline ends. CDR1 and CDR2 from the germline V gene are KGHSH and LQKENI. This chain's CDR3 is CASSPPSAGGTDTQYF. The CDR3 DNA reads TGTGCCAGCTCACCACCCTCGGCAGGGGGCACAGATACGCAGTATTTT.

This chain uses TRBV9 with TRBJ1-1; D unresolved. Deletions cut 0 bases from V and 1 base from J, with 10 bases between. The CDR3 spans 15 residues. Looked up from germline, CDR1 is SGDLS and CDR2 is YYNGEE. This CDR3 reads CASSVGGRENTEAFF. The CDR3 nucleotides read TGTGCCAGCAGCGTAGGAGGACGGGAGAACACTGAAGCTTTCTTT.

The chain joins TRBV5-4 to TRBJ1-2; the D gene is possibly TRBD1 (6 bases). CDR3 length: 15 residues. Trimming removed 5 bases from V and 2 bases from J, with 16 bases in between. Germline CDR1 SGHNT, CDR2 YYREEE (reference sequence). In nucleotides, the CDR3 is TGTGCCAGCAGTCCTGGACAGTCTATAAACTATGGCTACACCTTC. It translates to CASSPGQSINYGYTF.

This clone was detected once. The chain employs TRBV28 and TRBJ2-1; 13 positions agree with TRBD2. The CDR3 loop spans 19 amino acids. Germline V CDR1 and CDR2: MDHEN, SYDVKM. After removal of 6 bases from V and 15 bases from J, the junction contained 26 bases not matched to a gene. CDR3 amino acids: CASSRNGLAGVGQSMSGFF. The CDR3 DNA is TGTGCCAGCAGCCGCAATGGACTAGCGGGAGTTGGGCAATCAATGAGTGGGTTCTTC.

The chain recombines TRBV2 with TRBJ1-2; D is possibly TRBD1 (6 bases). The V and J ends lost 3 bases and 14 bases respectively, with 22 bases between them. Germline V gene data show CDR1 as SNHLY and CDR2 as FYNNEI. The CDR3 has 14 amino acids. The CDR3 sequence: CASSDLGGALVWTF. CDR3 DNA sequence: TGTGCCAGCAGTGACCTGGGGGGGGCACTAGTCTGGACCTTC.

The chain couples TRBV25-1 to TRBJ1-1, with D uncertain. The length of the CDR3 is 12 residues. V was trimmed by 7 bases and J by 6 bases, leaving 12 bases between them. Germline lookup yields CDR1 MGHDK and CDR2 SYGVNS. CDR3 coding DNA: TGTGCCAGCATCACGACGGGGTCTGAAGCTTTCTTT. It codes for CASITTGSEAFF.

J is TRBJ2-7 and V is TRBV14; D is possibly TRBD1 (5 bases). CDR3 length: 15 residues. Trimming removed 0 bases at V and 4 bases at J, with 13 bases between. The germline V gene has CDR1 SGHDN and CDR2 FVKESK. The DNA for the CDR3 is TGTGCCAGCAGCCAAGAAATGGTTGGGGCATACGAGCAGTACTTC. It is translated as CASSQEMVGAYEQYF.

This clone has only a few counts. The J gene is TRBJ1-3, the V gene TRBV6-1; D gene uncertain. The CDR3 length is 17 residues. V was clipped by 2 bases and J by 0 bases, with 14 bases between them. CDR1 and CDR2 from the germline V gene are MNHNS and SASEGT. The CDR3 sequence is CASSESYPSASGNTIYF. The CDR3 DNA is TGTGCCAGCAGTGAATCCTATCCGTCTGCCTCTGGAAACACCATATATTTT.

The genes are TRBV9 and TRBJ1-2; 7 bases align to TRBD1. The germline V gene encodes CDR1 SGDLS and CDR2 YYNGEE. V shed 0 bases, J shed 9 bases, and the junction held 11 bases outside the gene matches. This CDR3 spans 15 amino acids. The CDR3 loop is CASSVVRGHENSYTF. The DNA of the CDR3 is TGTGCCAGCAGCGTAGTAAGGGGGCATGAGAATAGCTACACCTTC.

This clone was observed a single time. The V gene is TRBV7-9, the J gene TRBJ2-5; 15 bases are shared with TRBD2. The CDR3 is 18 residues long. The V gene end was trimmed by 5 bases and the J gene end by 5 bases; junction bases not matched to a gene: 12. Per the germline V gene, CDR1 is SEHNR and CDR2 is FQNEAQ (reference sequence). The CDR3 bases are TGTGCCAGCAGCAAATTCCCGGGACTAGCGGGAGGATGGGAGACCCAGTACTTC. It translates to CASSKFPGLAGGWETQYF. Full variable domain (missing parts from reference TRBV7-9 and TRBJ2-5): DTGVSQNPRHKITKRGQNVTFRCDPISEHNRLYWYRQTLGQGPEFLTYFQNEAQLEKSRLLSDRFSAERPKGSFSTLEIQRTEQGDSAMYLCASSKFPGLAGGWETQYFGPGTRLLVL.

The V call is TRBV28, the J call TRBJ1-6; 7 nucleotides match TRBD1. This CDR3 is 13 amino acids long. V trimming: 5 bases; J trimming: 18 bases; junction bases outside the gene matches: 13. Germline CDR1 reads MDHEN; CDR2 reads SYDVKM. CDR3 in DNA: TGTGCCAGCAGTCCTCCTCCTCGACAGGGCCCCCACTTT. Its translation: CASSPPPRQGPHF.

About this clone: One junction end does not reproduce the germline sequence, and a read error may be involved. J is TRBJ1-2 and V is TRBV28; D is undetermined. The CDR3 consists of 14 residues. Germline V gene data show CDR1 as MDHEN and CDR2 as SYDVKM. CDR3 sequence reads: CASTLPGSNFGYTF. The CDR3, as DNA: TGTGCCAGCACCTTGCCCGGGAGTAACTTTGGCTACACCTTC.

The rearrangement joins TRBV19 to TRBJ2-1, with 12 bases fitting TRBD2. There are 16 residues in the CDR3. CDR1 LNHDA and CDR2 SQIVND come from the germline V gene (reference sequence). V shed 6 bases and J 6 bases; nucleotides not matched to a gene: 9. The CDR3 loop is CASRPSGRAGGNEQFF. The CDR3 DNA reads TGTGCCAGTAGACCTAGCGGGAGGGCGGGCGGCAATGAGCAGTTCTTC.

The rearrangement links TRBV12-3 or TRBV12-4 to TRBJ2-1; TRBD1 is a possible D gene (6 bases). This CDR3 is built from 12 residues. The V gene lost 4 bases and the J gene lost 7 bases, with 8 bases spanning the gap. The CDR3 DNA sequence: TGTGCCAGCAGTTGGACAGCGAATGAGCAGTTCTTC. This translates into CASSWTANEQFF.

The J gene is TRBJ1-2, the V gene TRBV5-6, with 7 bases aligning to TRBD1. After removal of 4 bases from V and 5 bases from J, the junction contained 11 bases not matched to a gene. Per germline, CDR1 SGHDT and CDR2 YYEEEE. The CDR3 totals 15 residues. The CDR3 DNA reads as TGTGCCAGCAGCCAGGGGGGACAAGGCCATTATGGCTACACCTTC. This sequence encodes CASSQGGQGHYGYTF. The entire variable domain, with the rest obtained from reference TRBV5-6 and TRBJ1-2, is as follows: DAGVTQSPTHLIKTRGQQVTLRCSPKSGHDTVSWYQQALGQGPQFIFQYYEEEERQRGNFPDRFSGHQFPNYSSELNVNALLLGDSALYLCASSQGGQGHYGYTFGSGTRLTVV.

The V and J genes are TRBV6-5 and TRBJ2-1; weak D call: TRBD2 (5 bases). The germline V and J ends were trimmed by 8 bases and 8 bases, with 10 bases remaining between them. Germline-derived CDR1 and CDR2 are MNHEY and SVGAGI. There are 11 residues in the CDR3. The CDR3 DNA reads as TGTGCCAGCTCCCAGGACTATGAGCAGTTCTTC. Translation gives CASSQDYEQFF.

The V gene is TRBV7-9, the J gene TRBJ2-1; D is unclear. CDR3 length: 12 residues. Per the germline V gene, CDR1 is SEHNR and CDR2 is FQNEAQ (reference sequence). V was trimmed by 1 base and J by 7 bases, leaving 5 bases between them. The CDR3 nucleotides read TGTGCCAGCAGCTTAGGGGCTAATGAGCAGTTCTTC. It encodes CASSLGANEQFF. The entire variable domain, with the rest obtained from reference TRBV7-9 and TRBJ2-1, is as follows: DTGVSQNPRHKITKRGQNVTFRCDPISEHNRLYWYRQTLGQGPEFLTYFQNEAQLEKSRLLSDRFSAERPKGSFSTLEIQRTEQGDSAMYLCASSLGANEQFFGPGTRLTVL.

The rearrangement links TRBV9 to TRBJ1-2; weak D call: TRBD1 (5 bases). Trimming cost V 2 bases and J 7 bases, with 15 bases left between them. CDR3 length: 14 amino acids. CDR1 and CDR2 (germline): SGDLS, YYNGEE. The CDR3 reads CASSVVEGGGGYTF. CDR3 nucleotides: TGTGCCAGCAGCGTCGTAGAGGGCGGGGGTGGCTACACCTTC.

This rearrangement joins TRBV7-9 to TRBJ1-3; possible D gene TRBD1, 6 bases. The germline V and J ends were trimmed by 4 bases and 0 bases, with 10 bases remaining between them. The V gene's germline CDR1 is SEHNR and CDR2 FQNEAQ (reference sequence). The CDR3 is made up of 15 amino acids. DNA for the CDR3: TGTGCCAGCAGCTCGGGACACGCCTCTGGAAACACCATATATTTT. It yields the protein CASSSGHASGNTIYF.

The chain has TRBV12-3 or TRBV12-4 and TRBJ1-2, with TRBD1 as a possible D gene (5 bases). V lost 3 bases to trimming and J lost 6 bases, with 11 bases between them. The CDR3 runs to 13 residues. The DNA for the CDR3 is TGTGCCAGCAGTTTCGGGGGGAGGCATGGCTACACCTTC. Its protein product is CASSFGGRHGYTF.

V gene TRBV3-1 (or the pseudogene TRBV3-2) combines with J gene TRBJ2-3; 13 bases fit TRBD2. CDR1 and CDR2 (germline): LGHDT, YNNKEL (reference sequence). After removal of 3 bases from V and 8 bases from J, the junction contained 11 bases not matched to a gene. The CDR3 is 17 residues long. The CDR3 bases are TGTGCCAGCAGCCAGGATGCGACTAGCGGGAGGACGGGTACGCAGTATTTT. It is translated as CASSQDATSGRTGTQYF.